Sequencing of this TCR beta chain was carried out in a study of shared clonotypes between healthy human individuals. Study background: CD4 naive and memory got three plates each, CD8 naive two, CD8 memory one.

V was clipped by 5 bases and J by 3 bases; unmatched bases: 8. This CDR3 has 16 amino acids. Germline assignment: CDR1 SEHNR and CDR2 FQNEAQ (reference sequence). Profiling relied on immunoSEQ multiplex PCR, and the TCRdb table lists in-frame clones only, not all of them. The sample records about 1.1 million clones, approximately 80% being singletons. Whole-study results and caveats: Some naive CD4 clonotypes, roughly 4.8%, turned up in common across several donors.

With regard to this clone: The antigen remains undetermined.

The chain links TRBV7-9 to TRBJ1-5, with 9 positions matching TRBD1. The sequenced sample was memory CD4+ T cells from PBMCs. Subset in this sample: CD45RA-negative fraction. This TCR was recovered from a man aged 18 to 30 in good health. Some clones in this sample may be carry-over from other donors' samples. DNA of the CDR3: TGTGCCAGCAGCGTGGACAGGGGTTCCCCCAATCAGCCCCAGCATTTT. It encodes CASSVDRGSPNQPQHF.